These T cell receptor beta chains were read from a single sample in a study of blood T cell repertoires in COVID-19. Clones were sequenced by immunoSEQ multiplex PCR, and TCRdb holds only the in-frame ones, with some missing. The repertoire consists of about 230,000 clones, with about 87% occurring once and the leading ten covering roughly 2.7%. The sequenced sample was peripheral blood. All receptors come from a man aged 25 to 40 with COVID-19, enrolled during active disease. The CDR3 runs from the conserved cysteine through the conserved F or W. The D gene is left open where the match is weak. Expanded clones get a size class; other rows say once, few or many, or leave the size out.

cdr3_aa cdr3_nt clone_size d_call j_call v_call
CASRLSGRNTDTQYF TGCGCCAGCAGACTTAGCGGGCGGAACACAGATACGCAGTATTTT . TRBD2 TRBJ2-3 TRBV5-1
CSVELGEVDGYTF TGCAGCGTTGAACTAGGGGAAGTAGATGGCTACACCTTC . . TRBJ1-2 TRBV29-1
CACSSLQVSYEQYF TGTGCCTGCAGTTCCCTCCAAGTGAGCTACGAGCAGTACTTC . . TRBJ2-7 TRBV7-2
CASRGQGTQFF TGTGCCAGCAGGGGACAGGGAACGCAGTTCTTC . TRBD1 TRBJ2-1 TRBV28
CASINDREEAFF TGTGCCAGCATTAATGACAGGGAAGAAGCTTTCTTT . TRBD1 TRBJ1-1 TRBV27
CASSLGQTDFYTF TGTGCCAGCAGCTTAGGCCAGACAGATTTTTACACCTTC . . TRBJ1-2 TRBV7-2
CASSPRWYEQYF TGTGCCAGCTCACCGCGTTGGTACGAGCAGTACTTC . . TRBJ2-7 TRBV18
CASSLQRGTYEQYF TGTGCCAGCAGCTTACAGCGGGGAACCTACGAGCAGTACTTC once TRBD2 TRBJ2-7 TRBV7-8
CASSPEGLEFMHEQYF TGTGCCAGCAGTCCCGAGGGTCTGGAGTTTATGCACGAGCAGTACTTC . . TRBJ2-7 TRBV28
CASSPLPTGMNTEAFF TGTGCCAGCTCACCACTACCGACGGGTATGAACACTGAAGCTTTCTTT . . TRBJ1-1 TRBV18
CAISEGGTPNEKLFF TGTGCCATCAGTGAAGGGGGCACTCCTAATGAAAAACTGTTTTTT . TRBD1 TRBJ1-4 TRBV10-3
CASSEGGGSYNEQFF TGTGCCAGCAGTGAAGGGGGGGGTTCCTACAATGAGCAGTTCTTC . TRBD2 TRBJ2-1 TRBV25-1
CALSTSGGYEQYF TGTGCCTTATCGACTAGCGGGGGATACGAGCAGTACTTC . TRBD2 TRBJ2-7 TRBV30
CASSQDERRTGTEAFF TGTGCCAGCAGCCAAGATGAACGGAGAACAGGCACTGAAGCTTTCTTT once . TRBJ1-1 TRBV3-1/TRBV3-2
CASSSRVTSGSIEQYF TGTGCCAGCAGCTCACGCGTAACTAGCGGGAGTATCGAGCAGTACTTC once TRBD2 TRBJ2-7 TRBV7-2
CASSSGEGGNEQFF TGTGCCAGCAGCTCCGGAGAGGGGGGGAATGAGCAGTTCTTC few . TRBJ2-1 TRBV6-2/TRBV6-3
CATSESSGSRRGTQYF TGTGCCACCAGTGAGAGTAGCGGGAGTCGTAGAGGGACCCAGTACTTC once TRBD2 TRBJ2-5 TRBV24-1
CASSMEREQYF TGCGCCAGCAGCATGGAGCGCGAGCAGTACTTC . . TRBJ2-7 TRBV5-1
CASSSTSRDSYNSPLHF TGTGCCAGCAGCTCGACTTCCAGGGACTCCTATAATTCACCCCTCCACTTT . . TRBJ1-6 TRBV5-5
CASSRGGIEWSTEAFF TGTGCCAGTAGTCGGGGAGGTATTGAGTGGAGCACTGAAGCTTTCTTT . . TRBJ1-1 TRBV19
CASSPGPYEQYF TGTGCCAGCAGTCCGGGTCCCTACGAGCAGTACTTC . . TRBJ2-7 TRBV28
CASKGLAASYNEQFF TGTGCCAGCAAAGGACTAGCGGCTTCCTACAATGAGCAGTTCTTC . TRBD2 TRBJ2-1 TRBV6-6
CASSQDIYRESYTEAFF TGTGCCAGCAGCCAAGATATATACAGAGAGTCTTACACTGAAGCTTTCTTT . . TRBJ1-1 TRBV14